Below, one T cell receptor beta chain is given with its context. Original data processing: From reference gene primer amplification, estimates of nucleated cell counts were derived. Assay used: immunoSEQ multiplex PCR; TCRdb lists only in-frame clones, some missing. V and J calls and clone size are copied from that table; D and trimming were computed from the DNA. The repertoire includes around 54,000 clones, around 92% of them detected once, and under 2.5% sits in the top ten. These data belong to a study of blood T cell repertoires in COVID-19. Across the whole study: There were acute and convalescent COVID-19 samples, and they came from the United States, Italy and Spain. PBMCs, B-cell-depleted T cells, or T cells were the source of the cDNA or gDNA that made up the material.

This CDR3 contains 16 residues. The junction had 1 base not matched to a gene; V was cut back by 0 bases and J by 6 bases. CDR1 is SGHRS, CDR2 YFSETQ, per germline. J is TRBJ1-6 and V is TRBV5-1, with 12 bases matching TRBD1. Specimen: peripheral blood. The receptor was isolated from a human donor in a cohort sampled during active COVID-19. The CDR3 loop is CASSLAGQGANSPLHF. DNA of the CDR3: TGCGCCAGCAGCTTGGCGGGACAGGGGGCTAATTCACCCCTCCACTTT.